This T cell receptor (beta chain) emerged from a study of radiotherapy plus CTLA-4 blockade in lung cancer. Broader study findings: TCR clones from tumors expanded in blood after radiotherapy plus ipilimumab.

Germline values: CDR1 MNHEY, CDR2 SMNVEV (reference sequence). Trimming removed 10 bases from V and 7 bases from J; junction bases left unmatched: 9. The CDR3 covers 14 residues. About this clone itself: Its matching antigen is unknown.

The assay was immunoSEQ multiplex PCR, and TCRdb's table has in-frame clones only and misses some. This sample has about 95,000 clones, with more than 75% found just once. The TCR comes from a human donor with non-small cell lung cancer who had a partial response to radiotherapy plus ipilimumab. The sequencing used peripheral blood, collected from a patient treated with radiotherapy plus ipilimumab. The V call is TRBV27, the J call TRBJ2-2; TRBD2 matches at 10 bases. CDR3 sequence reads: CATIPAGGGGELFF. DNA for the CDR3: TGTGCCACTATCCCAGCGGGAGGGGGCGGGGAGCTGTTTTTT.